This T cell receptor (beta chain) is from a study of OX40 agonist ivuxolimab in advanced cancers. Turning to the study itself: Patient treatment consisted of intravenous ivuxolimab administration every 2 weeks at 0.01 to 10 mg/kg. Partial responses were achieved by three patients, of whom one had hepatocellular carcinoma and two had cutaneous melanoma.

Sequencing used immunoSEQ multiplex PCR; TCRdb keeps in-frame clones, though not all of them. This table holds around 26,000 clones, 79% found once. Study outcomes and limitations: Relatively little clonal expansion, among the lowest observed, appeared in partial responders at 0.1-3.0 mg/kg. Antigen specificity of clonally expanded peripheral T cells was not established.

CDR1 and CDR2 (germline): LNHDA, SQIVND (reference sequence). V lost 9 bases and J lost 3, with 19 bases in between. The CDR3 totals 15 residues. Concerning this clone: Antigen unknown.

The sequence came from an adult with an advanced solid tumor such as melanoma, head and neck, liver or kidney cancer. The gene calls are TRBV19 and TRBJ2-3; TRBD1 might be the D (5 bases). The sequenced sample was CD4+ or CD8+ T cells sorted from blood, obtained in a trial of the OX40 agonist ivuxolimab. CDR3 sequence (DNA): TGTGCCAGGGACACAGGAATCAGAAGGACAGATACGCAGTATTTT. Translating it yields CARDTGIRRTDTQYF.